These 18 T cell receptor beta chains originate from one sample sequenced in a study of blood T cell repertoires in COVID-19 (dated by TCRdb to about 2020). Receptors were amplified or captured by the immunoSEQ multiplex PCR assay. TCRdb limited this immuneACCESS table to in-frame rearrangements with V and J called. A share of clones is missing; checked studies link under half to unresolved V genes, and the rest is unexplained. This sample is represented by 250,000 to 300,000 clones; 70% to 90% of them were singletons. The top ten constitute around 13% of the sample. Input material: peripheral blood. Receptors were obtained from a woman aged 70-85 years with COVID-19, enrolled during active disease.

This clone was seen a single time. The same CDR3 is also encoded by other DNA sequences in this sample. CDR3 loop: CASSPRSYEQYF. The CDR3 DNA is TGTGCCAGCAGTCCCCGCTCCTACGAGCAGTACTTC. The chain carries TRBV11-2 and TRBJ2-7; D is unresolved. This CDR3 is 12 amino acids long. Trimming cost V 6 bases and J 0 bases, with 6 bases left between them. Looked up from germline, CDR1 is SGHAT and CDR2 is FQNNGV.

This rearrangement joins TRBV7-3 to TRBJ2-7; TRBD1 might be the D (5 bases). Trimming removed 2 bases at V and 3 bases at J, with 14 bases between. Germline assignment: CDR1 SGHTA and CDR2 FQGTGA. The CDR3 totals 15 residues. The CDR3 bases are TGTGCCAGCAGCTTATACGCAGGGCTAAACTACGAGCAGTACTTC. Protein: CASSLYAGLNYEQYF. Full variable domain (remainder filled in from reference TRBV7-3 and TRBJ2-7): GAGVSQTPSNKVTEKGKYVELRCDPISGHTALYWYRQSLGQGPEFLIYFQGTGAADDSGLPNDRFFAVRPEGSVSTLKIQRTERGDSAVYLCASSLYAGLNYEQYFGPGTRLTVT.

The J gene is TRBJ2-7, the V gene TRBV27; tentatively, D is TRBD2 (7 bases). V lost 0 bases and J lost 2, with 17 bases in between. The CDR3 is 17 amino acids. In germline, CDR1 is MNHEY, CDR2 SMNVEV (reference sequence). The CDR3 region has the DNA TGTGCCAGCAGTTTATCGAGTTGGGGGGGACAACCCTACGAGCAGTACTTC. It is translated as CASSLSSWGGQPYEQYF.

The genes are TRBV19 and TRBJ1-5; no clear D. V was cut by 9 bases and J by 3 bases, with 15 bases left in between. The CDR3 is 14 amino acids. Germline loops: CDR1 LNHDA, CDR2 SQIVND (reference sequence). CDR3 nucleotide sequence: TGTGCCAGCACCTCGGGAAGGGCCAATCAGCCCCAGCATTTT. It translates to CASTSGRANQPQHF. Combining the CDR3 with reference TRBV19 and TRBJ1-5 gives the whole variable domain DGGITQSPKYLFRKEGQNVTLSCEQNLNHDAMYWYRQDPGQGLRLIYYSQIVNDFQKGDIAEGYSVSREKKESFPLTVTSAQKNPTAFYLCASTSGRANQPQHFGDGTRLSIL.

The chain combines TRBV5-1 with TRBJ1-1; TRBD1 matches at 8 bases. Trimming took 3 bases from V and 9 from J; bases not matched to a gene: 10. Germline CDR1 is SGHRS and CDR2 is YFSETQ. There are 14 residues in the CDR3. The CDR3, as DNA: TGCGCCAGCAGCTGGGCCCAGGGGGCGATGAAAGCTTTCTTT. Translating gives CASSWAQGAMKAFF.

The DNA for the CDR3 is TGTGCCACCAGACTTCCCCTAGCGGGGGGTTACAATGAGCAGTTCTTC. Amino acids: CATRLPLAGGYNEQFF. The chain couples TRBV15 to TRBJ2-1, with 11 nucleotides matching TRBD2. This CDR3 region has 16 residues. The germline CDR1 and CDR2 sequences are LNHNV and YYDKDF (reference sequence). Trimming took 6 bases from V and 4 from J; bases not matched to a gene: 8.

This clone was detected a few times. The chain uses TRBV6-4 and TRBJ2-2, with a weak D call TRBD1 (5 bases). Germline loops: CDR1 MRHNA, CDR2 SNTAGT. The CDR3 covers 12 residues. Trimming cost V 8 bases and J 5 bases, with 9 bases left between them. The CDR3 protein is CASAPGTGELFF. For the CDR3, the DNA is TGTGCCAGCGCCCCAGGGACCGGGGAGCTGTTTTTT.

J is TRBJ2-3 and V is TRBV27, with D possibly TRBD2 on 5 matching bases. CDR1 is MNHEY and CDR2 is SMNVEV in the germline V gene (reference sequence). The CDR3 totals 14 residues. Between the trimmed V and J ends, which lost 2 bases and 9 bases, there was a span of 15 bases. CDR3 protein: CASSLTGSQITQYF. Written as DNA, the CDR3 is TGTGCCAGCAGTTTAACGGGGTCTCAGATAACGCAGTATTTT.

The genes are TRBV7-2 and TRBJ2-2; 12 bases align to TRBD2. The CDR3 runs to 16 residues. With 2 bases clipped from V and 5 bases from J, the junction kept 3 bases outside the gene matches. Germline lookup yields CDR1 SGHTA and CDR2 FQGNSA. The CDR3 sequence: CASSLRTSGNTGELFF. The CDR3 coding sequence is TGTGCCAGCAGCTTAAGGACTAGCGGGAATACCGGGGAGCTGTTTTTT.

This clone was picked up a small number of times. The CDR3 region is CASSRSGGRAKNIQYF. The CDR3 DNA is TGTGCCAGCAGCCGTAGCGGGGGGCGAGCCAAAAACATTCAGTACTTC. The chain has TRBV11-2 and TRBJ2-4; 10 positions match TRBD2. V gave up 5 bases and J gave up 0 bases; unmatched junction bases: 4. CDR3 size: 16 residues. Germline V gene sequence: CDR1 SGHAT, CDR2 FQNNGV.

This clone came up once. This sequence joins TRBV7-2 and TRBJ1-2, with 7 bases matching TRBD1. Germline V gene lookup returns CDR1 SGHTA and CDR2 FQGNSA. Trimming took 4 bases from V and 4 from J; bases not matched to a gene: 3. This CDR3 spans 13 amino acids. CDR3 nucleotides: TGTGCCAGCAGCTCCCGACAGGGCTATGGCTACACCTTC. This encodes CASSSRQGYGYTF. Complete variable domain (other parts from reference TRBV7-2 and TRBJ1-2): GAGVSQSPSNKVTEKGKDVELRCDPISGHTALYWYRQSLGQGLEFLIYFQGNSAPDKSGLPSDRFSAERTGGSVSTLTIQRTQQEDSAVYLCASSSRQGYGYTFGSGTRLTVV.

The chain combines TRBV18 with TRBJ2-7; 15 bases fit TRBD2. The length of the CDR3 is 17 residues. Trimming at V came to 6 bases and at J to 0 bases, leaving 6 bases not matched to a gene. Germline values: CDR1 KGHSH, CDR2 LQKENI. The chain's CDR3 is CASSPMGLAGGSYEQYF. DNA for the CDR3: TGTGCCAGCTCTCCCATGGGACTAGCGGGGGGCTCCTACGAGCAGTACTTC. Together with reference TRBV18 and TRBJ2-7, the CDR3 gives the full variable domain: NAGVMQNPRHLVRRRGQEARLRCSPMKGHSHVYWYRQLPEEGLKFMVYLQKENIIDESGMPKERFSAEFPKEGPSILRIQQVVRGDSAAYFCASSPMGLAGGSYEQYFGPGTRLTVT.

The rearrangement joins TRBV27 to TRBJ2-7; TRBD2 agrees at 8 bases. V was clipped by 2 bases and J by 7 bases; unmatched bases: 16. This CDR3 spans 17 amino acids. Germline assignment: CDR1 MNHEY and CDR2 SMNVEV (reference sequence). The CDR3 DNA follows: TGTGCCAGCAGTTTAAGTCTCCCGGGGGGGTCTGCGGGAGAGCAGTACTTC. Protein: CASSLSLPGGSAGEQYF.

This rearrangement joins TRBV18 to TRBJ2-2; maybe TRBD1 (5 bases). The V gene's germline CDR1 is KGHSH and CDR2 LQKENI. Trimming cost V 3 bases and J 5 bases, with 10 bases left between them. This CDR3 region has 14 residues. The CDR3, as DNA: TGTGCCAGCTCACCGACAGCTTTGACCGGGGAGCTGTTTTTT. Translation gives CASSPTALTGELFF.

This clone occurred once. The chain uses TRBV12-5 and TRBJ1-4, with 7 positions matching TRBD1. The trim removed 7 bases at V and 3 bases at J, leaving 5 bases unmatched. Per the germline V gene, CDR1 is LGHNT and CDR2 is FRNRAP. This CDR3 has 14 residues. CDR3 region: CASVLQGSNEKLFF. In DNA form, the CDR3 reads TGTGCTAGTGTCCTACAGGGGTCTAATGAAAAACTGTTTTTT.

This chain links TRBV9 with TRBJ1-1, with 7 bases identical to TRBD1. This CDR3 has 16 residues. Germline V lookup: CDR1 SGDLS, CDR2 YYNGEE. V gave up 4 bases and J gave up 0 bases; unmatched junction bases: 9. CDR3 nucleotide sequence: TGTGCCAGCAGCTCAAGAGGGGACAGTATGAACACTGAAGCTTTCTTT. Amino acid sequence: CASSSRGDSMNTEAFF.

The V call is TRBV9, the J call TRBJ1-1, with 7 bases identical to TRBD1. The CDR3 has 21 residues. V dropped 0 bases and J dropped 1; count of bases not matched to a gene: 21. Germline V CDR1 and CDR2: SGDLS, YYNGEE. CDR3 bases: TGTGCCAGCAGCGTAGCTACGGGTAATGATTGGGGGACAGTCGGGAACACTGAAGCTTTCTTT. It codes for CASSVATGNDWGTVGNTEAFF.

The chain recombines TRBV7-2 with TRBJ2-7; D gene ambiguous. This CDR3 spans 14 amino acids. Between the trimmed V and J ends, which lost 8 bases and 2 bases, there was a span of 16 bases. Germline CDR1 is SGHTA and CDR2 is FQGNSA. The CDR3 here is CASRTPLPPYEQYF. Here the CDR3 DNA reads TGTGCCAGCCGAACTCCTTTGCCCCCCTACGAGCAGTACTTC.